This T cell receptor (beta chain) is from a study of post-analysis software for immune sequencing data. About the study: Relapsing-remitting, secondary progressive and progressive-relapsing forms of multiple sclerosis all featured among disease courses. Study-level points and caveats: Normalized Chao1 diversity was significantly reduced in patients versus controls. Higher frequency in patients than in controls was seen for about five TRBV segments, with TRBV5-6, TRBV5-1 and TRBV20-1 among them. Under F measure analysis, samples from one preparation batch co-clustered strongly.

The library was made from cDNA and included unique molecular identifiers. With about 0.9 to 11 million T cells as the source, a few hundred thousand cDNA molecules resulted. TCRdb analysed the PCR reads with MiXCR anew, one entry per CDR3 protein. The sample has about 810,000 distinct CDR3 sequences, about 57% seen once; the top ten hold approximately 4.5%. In the case of this clonotype: Its antigen remains unknown.

Germline V gene sequence: CDR1 SGDLS, CDR2 YYNGEE. The CDR3 runs to 14 residues. This chain joins TRBV9 and TRBJ2-5, with D unresolved. The J call is uncertain, as TRBJ2-7 better fits the DNA end. The TCR sequence derives from a girl aged 10 to 17 with multiple sclerosis. The sample consisted of blood. The CDR3 nucleotides read TGTGCCAGCAGCGTAGAACCCCATGGGTACGAGCAGTACTTC. Translated: CASSVEPHGYEQYF.